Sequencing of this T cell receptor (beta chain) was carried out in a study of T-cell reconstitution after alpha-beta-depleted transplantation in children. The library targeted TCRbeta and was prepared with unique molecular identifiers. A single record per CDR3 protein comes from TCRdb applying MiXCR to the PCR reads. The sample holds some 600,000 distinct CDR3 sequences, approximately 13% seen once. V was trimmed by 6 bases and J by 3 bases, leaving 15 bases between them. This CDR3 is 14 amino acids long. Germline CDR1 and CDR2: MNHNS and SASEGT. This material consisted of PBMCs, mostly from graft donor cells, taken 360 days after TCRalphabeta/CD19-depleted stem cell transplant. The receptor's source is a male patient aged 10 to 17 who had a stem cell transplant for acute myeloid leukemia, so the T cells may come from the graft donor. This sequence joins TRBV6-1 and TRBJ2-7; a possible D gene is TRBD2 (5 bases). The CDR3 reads CASRVSPGFYEQYF. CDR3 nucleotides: TGTGCCAGCAGGGTGAGCCCGGGGTTCTACGAGCAGTACTTC.